The T cell receptor beta chain described here comes from a study of breast tumors, draining lymph nodes, adjacent tissues. This clonotype was seen many times. Its antigen is not identified. One base away lies a much larger clone, so this may be a sequencing read error. The CDR3 sequence is 13 residues long. The V and J ends lost 5 bases and 2 bases respectively, with 4 bases between them. Germline V gene sequence: CDR1 MNHNY, CDR2 SVGAGI (reference sequence). Study-level points and caveats: Most tumor T cells seemingly derive from lymph node, then expand in tumor. Compared with basal-like, luminal-like tumors shared significantly more repertoire with nontumor tissue.

A single record per CDR3 protein comes from TCRdb applying MiXCR to the multiplex PCR reads. The data hold 130,000 or so distinct CDR3 sequences, with 32% observed a single time. The lymph nodes were axillary draining lymph nodes from breast cancer patients. The TCR sequence derives from a female donor with breast cancer. Some clones in this sample may be carry-over from other donors' samples. The V gene is TRBV6-6, the J gene TRBJ2-6; the D is unclear. The sample consisted of axillary lymph node tissue. CDR3 DNA sequence: TGTGCCAGCAGTCTCCCTGGGGCCAACGTCCTGACTTTC. Translating it yields CASSLPGANVLTF.